This T cell receptor (beta chain) appears in the sequencing data of a study of blood T cell repertoires in COVID-19. For the study at large: The United States, Italy and Spain were the sources of the acute and convalescent COVID-19 samples. Nucleic acid was either cDNA or gDNA, and it came from T cells, B-cell-depleted T cells, or PBMCs.

V lost 3 bases and J lost 2; bases outside the gene matches: 6. The germline V gene has CDR1 SGDLS and CDR2 YYNGEE. There are 15 residues in the CDR3. Methods used by the authors: Quantification of nucleated cells was approximated via reference gene primer amplification. The repertoire was sequenced with immunoSEQ multiplex PCR; TCRdb's copy has only in-frame clones and lacks some. V, J and clone size derive from that table, while D and trimming were established from the DNA sequence. The sample consists of some 87,000 clones, around 83% of them appearing once. This sequence joins TRBV9 and TRBJ2-5, with 8 bases matching TRBD1. This clonotype was sampled from an elderly man with active or convalescent COVID-19. Sequencing was done on a sample of peripheral blood. The CDR3 sequence is CASSGGTGQQETQYF. The DNA of the CDR3 is TGTGCCAGCAGCGGGGGGACAGGACAGCAAGAGACCCAGTACTTC.